This is a list of T cell receptor beta chains from one sample in a study of graft-versus-host responses after intestinal transplantation. Libraries were prepared by immunoSEQ multiplex PCR; TCRdb keeps only in-frame clonotypes and omits some of them. The table lists 90,000 to 120,000 clones, about 90% of them singletons. Antigens for these TCRs are unknown. This sample comprised unstimulated CD4+ T cells sorted from spleen or lymph node cells, obtained before intestinal transplant. The source is a human donor who received an intestinal transplant. Each CDR3 is given with its conserved first and last residue. A D gene is named only where the DNA matches it firmly. The listing skips clone size in some rows; elsewhere it reads once, few, many or a size class.

v_call	cdr3_length	j_call	d_call	clone_size	cdr3_nt	cdr3_aa
TRBV5-6	18	TRBJ2-6	.	.	TGTGCCAGCAGCCCGATTTGGCAGGGTACCTCTGGGGCCAACGTCCTGACTTTC	CASSPIWQGTSGANVLTF
TRBV28	16	TRBJ1-3	.	once	TGTGCCAGCAACCCAGGGCGCACGGGGACTGGAAACACCATATATTTT	CASNPGRTGTGNTIYF
TRBV18	20	TRBJ1-3	.	.	TGTGCCAGCTCCCCACGATCTAGGACAGATTTTGACAGCTCTGGAAACACCATATATTTT	CASSPRSRTDFDSSGNTIYF
TRBV7-6	19	TRBJ2-5	TRBD2	.	TGTGCCAGCAGTCCCTGGGGGGGTTTGGCGGGACTGACCCAAGAGACCCAGTACTTC	CASSPWGGLAGLTQETQYF
TRBV28	14	TRBJ2-1	.	.	TGTGCCAGCAGTTCATCGGGGAAACGAGGCGAGCAGTTCTTC	CASSSSGKRGEQFF
TRBV5-1	13	TRBJ2-1	.	.	TGCGCCAGCAGCTTGGCTCTTTCCAATGAGCAGTTCTTC	CASSLALSNEQFF
TRBV7-2	11	TRBJ1-4	.	.	TGTGCCAGCAGCCAGACAGCAAAACTGTTTTTT	CASSQTAKLFF
TRBV6-4	15	TRBJ2-3	TRBD2	.	TGTGCCAGCAGTGAAAGCGGGGGGGCCACAGATACGCAGTATTTT	CASSESGGATDTQYF
TRBV9	16	TRBJ2-1	TRBD2	.	TGTGCCAGCAGCCTTGGCCGGACTAGCGGGAGGCGTGAGCAGTTCTTC	CASSLGRTSGRREQFF
TRBV14	13	TRBJ2-3	.	.	TGTGCCAGCAGCCAGAGAGTAACAGATACGCAGTATTTT	CASSQRVTDTQYF
TRBV19	15	TRBJ2-1	TRBD1	once	TGTGCCAGTACCTCAAACAGGGGGGAGAACAATGAGCAGTTCTTC	CASTSNRGENNEQFF
TRBV7-9	17	TRBJ2-2	.	.	TGTGCCAGCAGCCCCAGCTCGGGGGTTGCGAACACCGGGGAGCTGTTTTTT	CASSPSSGVANTGELFF
TRBV28	16	TRBJ1-1	.	.	TGTGCCAGCAGCTATAAGGTTGACACAATGAACACTGAAGCTTTCTTT	CASSYKVDTMNTEAFF
TRBV5-4	18	TRBJ2-4	.	.	TGTGCCAGCAGCCCGGCCCCCACTCCGGGTCTAGCCAAAAACATTCAGTACTTC	CASSPAPTPGLAKNIQYF
TRBV5-1	15	TRBJ1-2	.	few	TGCGCCAGCAGCTTGGCCATAGGTTCCACGGCAGAATACACCTTC	CASSLAIGSTAEYTF
TRBV9	15	TRBJ1-1	.	few	TGTGCCAGCAGCGTTGTTGGGGATGGGAACACTGAAGCTTTCTTT	CASSVVGDGNTEAFF
TRBV28	16	TRBJ1-2	.	.	TGTGCCAGCAGTTTTCGCCTTAGCGCGGTAAACTATGGCTACACCTTC	CASSFRLSAVNYGYTF
TRBV27	15	TRBJ1-1	.	.	TGTGCCAGCAGTTTATCTTTCGTTGTTGCCACTGAAGCTTTCTTT	CASSLSFVVATEAFF
TRBV12-5	14	TRBJ1-5	.	.	TGTGCTAGTGGTTTACAGCCGGGCATACAGCCCCAGCATTTT	CASGLQPGIQPQHF
TRBV5-1	16	TRBJ2-5	TRBD2	.	TGCGCCAGCAGCTTGGGAGGAGCGGGAGGTCGGGAGACCCAGTACTTC	CASSLGGAGGRETQYF
TRBV11-1	15	TRBJ2-6	.	.	TGTGCCAGCAGCCGCGACGCCGGTGGGGCCAACGTCCTGACTTTC	CASSRDAGGANVLTF
TRBV5-1	15	TRBJ1-4	TRBD1	.	TGCGCCAGCAGCTTGCTGGGACAGGCCAATGAAAAACTGTTTTTT	CASSLLGQANEKLFF
TRBV15	15	TRBJ2-7	TRBD2	.	TGTGCCACCAGCAGGGGACTAGCGGGGGGGCTCGAGCAGTACTTC	CATSRGLAGGLEQYF
TRBV7-9	14	TRBJ2-3	TRBD2	.	TGTGCCAGCAGCTTACTAGCGGGCACAGATACGCAGTATTTT	CASSLLAGTDTQYF
TRBV6-1	14	TRBJ1-2	.	.	TGTGCCAGCACCCCGGGACCCGGGGGCTATGGCTACACCTTC	CASTPGPGGYGYTF
TRBV5-1	16	TRBJ2-2	.	.	TGCGCCAGCAACGAGACAGACTCTTTCCTGGCCGGGGAGCTGTTTTTT	CASNETDSFLAGELFF
TRBV18	14	TRBJ2-2	.	.	TGTGCCAGCTCGCCGGGGGAAAACACCGGGGAGCTGTTTTTT	CASSPGENTGELFF
TRBV7-2	15	TRBJ1-2	.	.	TGTGCCAGCAGCTTATTGCTAGGGGAAAACTATGGCTACACCTTC	CASSLLLGENYGYTF
TRBV13	15	TRBJ1-2	.	.	TGTGCCAGCAGCTTAGGACAGAATCTTAACTATGGCTACACCTTC	CASSLGQNLNYGYTF
TRBV27	11	TRBJ2-3	.	.	TGTGCCAGCAGTTTACTGGGGGCGCAGTATTTT	CASSLLGAQYF
TRBV6-6	14	TRBJ1-2	TRBD1	.	TGTGCCAGCAGTCCCGGAGGGACAGGGCTCGGCTACACCTTC	CASSPGGTGLGYTF
TRBV7-9	16	TRBJ1-5	TRBD1	.	TGTGCCAGCAGCTCAGGACAGGGGGCCGGCAATCAGCCCCAGCATTTT	CASSSGQGAGNQPQHF
TRBV5-1	16	TRBJ2-5	.	.	TGCGCCAGCAGCTTGGTGGGGGCCCTCCGGGGAGAGACCCAGTACTTC	CASSLVGALRGETQYF
TRBV21-1	15	TRBJ2-5	.	.	TGTGCCACACCCAGGGGAGACAGGGAACAAGAGACCCAGTACTTC	CATPRGDREQETQYF
TRBV19	13	TRBJ1-2	TRBD1	.	TGTGCCAGTAGCCCTCGACAGGGAAACGGCTACACCTTC	CASSPRQGNGYTF
TRBV29-1	11	TRBJ2-1	TRBD2	.	TGCAGCGTTGACCCGGGACTACTGCAGTTCTTC	CSVDPGLLQFF
TRBV21-1	15	TRBJ1-1	.	once	TGTGCCAGCAGCCCTCGGTCGGAGTCGAACACTGAAGCTTTCTTT	CASSPRSESNTEAFF
TRBV6-6	14	TRBJ2-7	.	.	TGTGCCAGCAGTTACTTTACTACAGGGTACGAGCAGTACTTC	CASSYFTTGYEQYF
TRBV2	11	TRBJ2-5	.	.	TGTGCCAGCAGTGACAGAGAGACCCAGTACTTC	CASSDRETQYF
TRBV9	15	TRBJ1-1	TRBD1	.	TGTGCCAGCAGCACCCGGACAGGGATAGACACTGAAGCTTTCTTT	CASSTRTGIDTEAFF
TRBV10-3	18	TRBJ2-2	TRBD2	.	TGTGCCATCAGGCGGATTAGCGGGGGGGCCGAGGGAACCGGGGAGCTGTTTTTT	CAIRRISGGAEGTGELFF
TRBV4-1	17	TRBJ2-6	.	.	TGCGCCAGCAGCCAAGTGGGCCGGGGAACTGGGGCCAACGTCCTGACTTTC	CASSQVGRGTGANVLTF
TRBV5-4	14	TRBJ1-2	.	.	TGTGCCAGCAGCTTCTTTAGCCTGAACTATGGCTACACCTTC	CASSFFSLNYGYTF
TRBV2	13	TRBJ1-3	.	.	TGTGCCAGCAGTGCGACTATTGGAAACACCATATATTTT	CASSATIGNTIYF
TRBV4-1	13	TRBJ1-2	TRBD1	.	TGCGCCAGCAGCCAAGGGACAGGGAATGGCTACACCTTC	CASSQGTGNGYTF
TRBV11-1	14	TRBJ2-1	TRBD2	few	TGTGCCAGCAGCTTTGGGGGAGGGGAGGATGAGCAGTTCTTC	CASSFGGGEDEQFF
TRBV7-9	17	TRBJ2-3	TRBD1	.	TGTGCCAGCAGCTTTCCTTCACCGGGACAGAGCACAGATACGCAGTATTTT	CASSFPSPGQSTDTQYF
TRBV6-5	13	TRBJ1-3	.	.	TGTGCCAGCAGCCTGACAGTTAGGGACACCATATATTTT	CASSLTVRDTIYF
TRBV5-1	15	TRBJ2-5	TRBD1	few	TGCGCCAGCAGCAAAGGACAGGGCGCGGGAGAGACCCAGTACTTC	CASSKGQGAGETQYF
TRBV28	12	TRBJ1-1	.	.	TGTGCCAGCAGTGGGTGGTGGATTGAAGCTTTCTTT	CASSGWWIEAFF
TRBV5-1	16	TRBJ2-7	.	.	TGCGCCAGCAGCTTGCCAACAGGCACCCAATCCTACGAGCAGTACTTC	CASSLPTGTQSYEQYF
TRBV6-1	14	TRBJ1-2	.	.	TGTGCCAGCAGTGAAGGGGATATTTCAAATGGCTACACCTTC	CASSEGDISNGYTF
TRBV7-9	17	TRBJ2-2	TRBD2	.	TGTGCCGGCGCATCCGGGGAGCTAGCGGGAGGCACCGGGGAGCTGTTTTTT	CAGASGELAGGTGELFF
TRBV2	11	TRBJ1-1	.	.	TGTGCCAGTGCAGGGTTCACTGAAGCTTTCTTT	CASAGFTEAFF
TRBV7-3	17	TRBJ2-1	.	.	TGTGCCAGCAGCCGCACGGGACGGAACCTGATTGGTAATGAGCAGTTCTTC	CASSRTGRNLIGNEQFF
TRBV6-1	14	TRBJ1-2	.	.	TGTGCCAGCAGTGAAGCAACAGTGCCCTATGGCTACACCTTC	CASSEATVPYGYTF
TRBV29-1	16	TRBJ2-1	TRBD2	.	TGCAGCGTTGTAGCTAGCGGGGTATTGAGGGGAAATGAGCAGTTCTTC	CSVVASGVLRGNEQFF
TRBV18	14	TRBJ1-2	TRBD1	.	TGTGCCAGCTCACCCCTGCCAGGGGGCTATGGCTACACCTTC	CASSPLPGGYGYTF